The subject of this entry is one T cell receptor beta chain. No antigen is known for it. The protocol was immunoSEQ multiplex PCR, while the TCRdb copy is restricted to in-frame clones and leaves out a portion. The table has 15,000 to 20,000 clones, roughly 50% seen once. The treatment here: 15 Gy SBRT to primary tumor, nephrectomy 4 weeks later. This entry comes from a study of radiation and T cells in renal cell carcinoma. Study-level findings and limits: Sampling covered only roughly 0.91 g of each tumor. Top 100 clonotypes averaged approximately 50% in irradiated versus roughly 43% in nephrectomy-only tumors. Compared with controls, irradiated tumors had more, larger dominant CDR3 motifs.

V gave up 2 bases and J gave up 8 bases; unmatched junction bases: 7. The CDR3 totals 16 residues. CDR1 KGHSH and CDR2 LQKENI come from the germline V gene. The source material was tumor tissue, sampled from a patient whose treatment included radiotherapy and nephrectomy. The chain carries TRBV18 and TRBJ1-6; the match to TRBD1 covers 9 bases. The sequence was obtained from a woman aged 55-69 years with renal cell carcinoma. CDR3 nucleotides: TGTGCCAGCTCACCAGGGGACAGGGACAGATATTCACCCCTCCACTTT. The encoded protein is CASSPGDRDRYSPLHF.